These T cell receptor beta chains were read from a single sample in a study of T cell changes during pregnancy in multiple sclerosis. Only in-frame clones appear in the TCRdb table, and some are missing; sequencing was by immunoSEQ multiplex PCR. The table has 49,000 or so clones, 92% seen once; the top ten hold approximately 0.4%. This specimen consisted of CD4+ T cells from peripheral blood mononuclear cells, obtained in the second trimester of pregnancy. These receptors were collected from a female donor in good health, enrolled as a control in a pregnancy study. Both conserved end residues are part of each CDR3. D genes are given only for firm matches. Some rows mark clone size as missing; the rest say once, few, many or name a class of expanded clone.

CASSDSLRISPLHF	TGTGCCAGCAGTGATAGTTTACGTATTTCACCCCTCCACTTT	TRBJ1-6	TRBV25-1	NA	NA
CASAMGASGGASTDTQYF	TGTGCTAGTGCCATGGGGGCTAGCGGGGGGGCCAGCACAGATACGCAGTATTTT	TRBJ2-3	TRBV12-5	NA	TRBD2
CASSMRYEQYF	TGTGCCAGCAGCATGAGATACGAGCAGTACTTC	TRBJ2-7	TRBV14	once	NA
CASSLAWQGVTDTQYF	TGTGCCAGCAGCTTGGCCTGGCAAGGAGTCACAGATACGCAGTATTTT	TRBJ2-3	TRBV5-6	NA	NA
CASRRGHNYGYTF	TGTGCCAGTAGAAGAGGCCACAACTATGGCTACACCTTC	TRBJ1-2	TRBV19	NA	NA
CASSAIRTSGGLDTQYF	TGTGCCAGCAGCGCTATTCGGACTAGCGGGGGTCTGGATACGCAGTATTTT	TRBJ2-3	TRBV5-6	NA	TRBD2
CASNPGITDTQYF	TGTGCCAGTAATCCGGGGATCACAGATACGCAGTATTTT	TRBJ2-3	TRBV19	NA	NA
CASSGTISHTDTQYF	TGTGCCAGCAGTGGGACTATCTCACACACAGATACGCAGTATTTT	TRBJ2-3	TRBV2	NA	NA
CASSASSGGTTDTQYF	TGTGCCAGCAGTGCTTCTAGCGGGGGGACCACAGATACGCAGTATTTT	TRBJ2-3	TRBV25-1	NA	TRBD2
CASSLDGQGFVPQHF	TGTGCCAGCAGCTTGGATGGACAGGGGTTCGTGCCCCAGCATTTT	TRBJ1-5	TRBV5-8	NA	TRBD1
CASSQAEVNSPLHF	TGTGCCAGCAGCCAAGCGGAGGTAAATTCACCCCTCCACTTT	TRBJ1-6	TRBV4-2	NA	NA
CASSFGSTVPDTQYF	TGTGCCAGCAGCTTCGGGTCTACCGTTCCAGATACGCAGTATTTT	TRBJ2-3	TRBV5-6	NA	NA
CASSDQGLTLGETQYF	TGCGCCAGCAGCGACCAGGGACTCACCCTCGGGGAGACCCAGTACTTC	TRBJ2-5	TRBV5-1	NA	NA
CASSAGQGKGTEAFF	TGTGCCAGCAGCGCTGGACAGGGGAAGGGCACTGAAGCTTTCTTT	TRBJ1-1	TRBV9	few	TRBD1
CASRGNNQPQHF	TGTGCCAGTCGGGGGAACAATCAGCCCCAGCATTTT	TRBJ1-5	TRBV19	NA	NA
CASSQDPREETQYF	TGCGCCAGCAGCCAAGACCCCAGGGAAGAGACCCAGTACTTC	TRBJ2-5	TRBV4-1	NA	NA
CASSQVESNQPQHF	TGCGCCAGCAGCCAAGTGGAGAGCAATCAGCCCCAGCATTTT	TRBJ1-5	TRBV4-3	NA	NA
CASKWGQGTGELFF	TGTGCCAGCAAGTGGGGACAGGGGACCGGGGAGCTGTTTTTT	TRBJ2-2	TRBV6-1	NA	TRBD1
CASSLDRATEAFF	TGTGCCAGCAGCTTAGACAGGGCCACTGAAGCTTTCTTT	TRBJ1-1	TRBV7-2	NA	NA
CASSQGGVREAFF	TGTGCCAGCAGCCAAGGAGGCGTGCGAGAAGCTTTCTTT	TRBJ1-1	TRBV14	NA	NA
CASSQGAPRGFNSPLHF	TGCGCCAGCAGCCAAGGGGCACCACGGGGTTTTAATTCACCCCTCCACTTT	TRBJ1-6	TRBV4-1	NA	NA
CASSYDRDNQPQHF	TGTGCCAGCAGTTACGACAGGGACAATCAGCCCCAGCATTTT	TRBJ1-5	TRBV6-5	NA	TRBD1
CASSYWGQGGIRELFF	TGTGCCAGCAGTTACTGGGGACAGGGTGGCATCCGGGAGCTGTTTTTT	TRBJ2-2	TRBV6-5	once	TRBD1
CASSLEGRGAFF	TGCGCCAGCAGCTTGGAAGGCAGGGGAGCTTTCTTT	TRBJ1-1	TRBV5-1	NA	NA
CASSQALGPGGETQYF	TGTGCCAGCAGCCAAGCCCTAGGACCCGGGGGGGAGACCCAGTACTTC	TRBJ2-5	TRBV4-2	NA	TRBD2
CASSQGLGGTEAFF	TGCGCCAGCAGCCAAGGACTGGGGGGAACTGAAGCTTTCTTT	TRBJ1-1	TRBV4-3	NA	NA
CASSSDRTGRVNYGYTF	TGTGCCAGCAGCTCAGATCGGACAGGGCGGGTTAACTATGGCTACACCTTC	TRBJ1-2	TRBV5-4	once	TRBD1
CASSPDGGRQPQHF	TGTGCCAGCAGCCCGGACGGAGGTCGGCAGCCCCAGCATTTT	TRBJ1-5	TRBV7-2	NA	NA
CASSLSRTDVNTEAFF	TGTGCCAGCAGCCTTTCCCGGACAGATGTGAACACTGAAGCTTTCTTT	TRBJ1-1	TRBV9	few	NA
CASRPGGSSSTDTQYF	TGCGCCAGCAGGCCCGGGGGTTCCTCTAGCACAGATACGCAGTATTTT	TRBJ2-3	TRBV5-1	NA	NA
CASSMTGGEETQYF	TGTGCCAGTAGTATGACAGGGGGCGAGGAGACCCAGTACTTC	TRBJ2-5	TRBV19	NA	TRBD1
CASTKGGLHNEQFF	TGTGCCAGCACTAAGGGGGGGTTACACAATGAGCAGTTCTTC	TRBJ2-1	TRBV6-5	NA	NA
CASSPRDRGRTEAFF	TGTGCCAGCAGCCCGAGGGACAGGGGACGGACTGAAGCTTTCTTT	TRBJ1-1	TRBV5-4	once	TRBD1
CASNNYAEVRPEAFF	TGTGCCAGCAACAACTATGCAGAAGTCCGCCCTGAAGCTTTCTTT	TRBJ1-1	TRBV7-8	once	NA